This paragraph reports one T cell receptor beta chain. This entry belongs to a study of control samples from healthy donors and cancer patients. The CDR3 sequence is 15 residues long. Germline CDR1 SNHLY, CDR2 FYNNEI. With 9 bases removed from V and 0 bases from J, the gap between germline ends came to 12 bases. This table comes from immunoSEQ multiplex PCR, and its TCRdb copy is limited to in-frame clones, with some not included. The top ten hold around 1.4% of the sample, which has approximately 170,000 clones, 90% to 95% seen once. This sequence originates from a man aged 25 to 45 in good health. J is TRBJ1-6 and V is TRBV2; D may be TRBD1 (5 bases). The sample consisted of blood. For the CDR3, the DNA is TGTGCCAGGAGGGACTCAACCTCCTATAATTCACCCCTCCACTTT. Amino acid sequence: CARRDSTSYNSPLHF.